This paragraph reports one T cell receptor beta chain. The V end was cut by 5 bases, the J end by 9 bases, with 14 bases between. Looked up from germline, CDR1 is SGHDT and CDR2 is YYEEEE. This CDR3 is 12 amino acids long. The data derive from a study of technical replicates of blood from a few donors. Sequencing used immunoSEQ multiplex PCR; TCRdb keeps in-frame clones, though not all of them. Of 55,000 to 75,000 clones in the sample, approximately 84% were seen once. The receptor's source is a human donor in good health. Some clones in this sample may be carry-over from other donors' samples. The chain carries TRBV5-6 and TRBJ1-2, with unresolved D. The sample comprised PBMCs. CDR3 coding DNA: TGTGCCAGCAGGGCCCCTCCGGGGAGCTACACCTTC. Protein product: CASRAPPGSYTF. The full variable domain, completed using reference TRBV5-6 and TRBJ1-2, is DAGVTQSPTHLIKTRGQQVTLRCSPKSGHDTVSWYQQALGQGPQFIFQYYEEEERQRGNFPDRFSGHQFPNYSSELNVNALLLGDSALYLCASRAPPGSYTFGSGTRLTVV.